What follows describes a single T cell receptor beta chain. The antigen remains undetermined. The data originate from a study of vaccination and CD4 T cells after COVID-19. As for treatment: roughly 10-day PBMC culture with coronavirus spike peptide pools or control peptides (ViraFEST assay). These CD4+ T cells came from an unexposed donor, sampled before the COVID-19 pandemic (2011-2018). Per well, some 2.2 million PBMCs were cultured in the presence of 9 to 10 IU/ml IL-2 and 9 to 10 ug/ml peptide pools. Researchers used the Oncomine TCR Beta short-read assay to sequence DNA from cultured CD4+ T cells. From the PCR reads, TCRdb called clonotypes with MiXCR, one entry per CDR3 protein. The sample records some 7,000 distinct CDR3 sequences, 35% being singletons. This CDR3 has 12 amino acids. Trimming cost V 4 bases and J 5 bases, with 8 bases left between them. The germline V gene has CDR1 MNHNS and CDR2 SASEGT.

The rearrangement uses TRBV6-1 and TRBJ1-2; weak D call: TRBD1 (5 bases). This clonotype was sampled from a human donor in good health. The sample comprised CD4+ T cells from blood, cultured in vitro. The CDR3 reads CASSGTTYGYTF. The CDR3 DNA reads TGTGCCAGCAGTGGGACAACGTATGGCTACACCTTC.